This T cell receptor beta chain was identified in a study of tumor-infiltrating lymphocytes in oesophageal squamous cell carcinoma. In germline, CDR1 is SGHTA, CDR2 FQGTGA. This CDR3 is built from 15 residues. V lost 0 bases to trimming and J lost 2 bases, with 9 bases between them. TCRdb analysed the PCR reads with MiXCR anew, one entry per CDR3 protein. This sample has some 10,000 distinct CDR3 sequences, with about 60% found just once. Sequencing used esophageal tumor tissue. This chain uses TRBV7-3 with TRBJ2-3, with D tentatively TRBD2 (5 bases). This TCR came from a female donor with esophageal squamous cell carcinoma. The chain's CDR3 is CASSLTSDTTDTQYF. CDR3 nucleotide sequence: TGTGCCAGCAGCTTAACTAGCGACACCACAGATACGCAGTATTTT.